The 14 T cell receptor beta chains reported below all come from one sample, sequenced in a study of T cell changes during pregnancy in multiple sclerosis. TCRdb's table, derived via immunoSEQ multiplex PCR, lists solely in-frame clones and lacks some. The sample shows 57,000 or so clones, around 90% of them seen only once. The specimen comprised peripheral blood, sampled in the third trimester of pregnancy. These receptors were collected from a female donor in good health, enrolled as a control in a pregnancy study.

The chain links TRBV6-6 to TRBJ2-3; 12 bases map to TRBD1. The germline V gene encodes CDR1 MNHNY and CDR2 SVGAGI (reference sequence). CDR3 length: 16 residues. V was clipped by 7 bases and J by 5 bases; unmatched bases: 10. The DNA of the CDR3 is TGTGCCAGCACCCCCGGGACAGGGGGCCCCCTAGATACGCAGTATTTT. Encoded protein: CASTPGTGGPLDTQYF.

The chain couples TRBV6-1 to TRBJ1-2, with no clear D. V lost 10 bases and J 3 bases, leaving 9 bases between the germline ends. The CDR3 runs to 11 residues. Germline V lookup: CDR1 MNHNS, CDR2 SASEGT. In DNA, the CDR3 is TGTGCCACCCTGGGAGACTATGGCTACACCTTC. The encoded protein is CATLGDYGYTF.

The rearrangement uses TRBV5-5 and TRBJ2-1, with TRBD1 matching 9 bases. Germline trimming cut 3 bases from V and 9 bases from J; bases unmatched to any gene: 7. Looked up from germline, CDR1 is SGHKS and CDR2 is YYEKEE (reference sequence). This CDR3 has 14 residues. This chain's CDR3 is CASSSGQGWSEQFF. The CDR3 DNA follows: TGTGCCAGCAGCTCCGGACAGGGGTGGAGTGAGCAGTTCTTC.

This chain joins TRBV19 and TRBJ1-1; 10 bases match TRBD1. Trimming took 6 bases from V and 1 from J; bases not matched to a gene: 8. CDR1 is LNHDA, CDR2 SQIVND, per germline (reference sequence). CDR3 length: 16 amino acids. CDR3: CASSSGQGYTNTEAFF. The CDR3 DNA reads as TGTGCCAGTAGCTCGGGACAGGGGTACACGAACACTGAAGCTTTCTTT.

This chain uses TRBV6-5 with TRBJ1-3, with D unclear. The CDR3 runs 14 residues. Trimming cost V 8 bases and J 2 bases, with 13 bases left between them. Germline V gives CDR1 MNHEY, CDR2 SVGAGI. The CDR3 here is CASGERVAGNTIYF. The DNA for the CDR3 is TGTGCCAGCGGGGAGCGGGTGGCTGGAAACACCATATATTTT.

This sequence joins TRBV4-1 and TRBJ2-1, with TRBD2 matching over 9 bases. V trimming: 2 bases; J trimming: 0 bases; junction bases outside the gene matches: 8. Germline lookup yields CDR1 MGHRA and CDR2 YSYEKL. The CDR3 has 18 amino acids. The DNA for the CDR3 is TGCGCCAGCAGCCAAACCCCTAGCGGGATTAGCTCCTACAATGAGCAGTTCTTC. This translates into CASSQTPSGISSYNEQFF.

In nucleotides, the CDR3 is TGTGCCAGTAGTACACCAGCGGGGGCGACTACGGGTGAGCAGTTCTTC. This gives the protein CASSTPAGATTGEQFF. The chain carries TRBV19 and TRBJ2-1; 8 bases match TRBD2. The CDR3 contains 16 residues. V dropped 4 bases and J dropped 9; count of bases not matched to a gene: 14. Germline CDR1 and CDR2: LNHDA and SQIVND (reference sequence). The full variable domain, in which reference TRBV19 and TRBJ2-1 provide the parts outside the CDR3, is DGGITQSPKYLFRKEGQNVTLSCEQNLNHDAMYWYRQDPGQGLRLIYYSQIVNDFQKGDIAEGYSVSREKKESFPLTVTSAQKNPTAFYLCASSTPAGATTGEQFFGPGTRLTVL.

The chain combines TRBV18 with TRBJ1-1, with unresolved D. The germline gives CDR1 KGHSH, CDR2 LQKENI. CDR3 length: 13 residues. Trimming took off 6 bases at V and 1 base at J, with 9 bases between the two ends. This chain's CDR3 is CASSQTQNTEAFF. The CDR3 DNA is TGTGCCAGCTCCCAAACACAGAACACTGAAGCTTTCTTT.

CDR3 amino acids: CASSQVRLALDPFGANVLTF. CDR3 sequence (DNA): TGTGCCAGCAGCCAGGTCAGACTAGCCCTTGACCCCTTTGGGGCCAACGTCCTGACTTTC. This rearrangement joins TRBV4-2 to TRBJ2-6, with 7 bases aligning to TRBD2. Germline V gene data show CDR1 as LGHNA and CDR2 as YNFKEQ. The CDR3 spans 20 residues. Trimming took 3 bases from V and 3 from J; bases not matched to a gene: 17.

In this sample, this clone turned up a few times. The V gene is TRBV5-4, the J gene TRBJ2-3, with D tentatively TRBD2 (6 bases). V shed 4 bases and J shed 2 bases, with 11 bases lying between them. The CDR3 has 14 amino acids. CDR1 and CDR2 (germline): SGHNT, YYREEE (reference sequence). The CDR3 DNA reads TGTGCCAGCAGCCCGACTAGTGCCACAGATACGCAGTATTTT. Protein sequence: CASSPTSATDTQYF.

This sequence joins TRBV5-6 and TRBJ2-5; the D gene is possibly TRBD1 (6 bases). Gene TRBJ2-7 matches the end of the DNA better, so the J call may be wrong. The germline V gene encodes CDR1 SGHDT and CDR2 YYEEEE. The CDR3 totals 14 residues. The chain's CDR3 is CASSLRDTAYEQYF. CDR3 coding DNA: TGTGCCAGCAGCTTGCGGGACACTGCCTACGAGCAGTACTTC.

The gene calls are TRBV9 and TRBJ1-2; D may be TRBD1 (5 bases). The CDR3 spans 15 residues. CDR1 is SGDLS, CDR2 YYNGEE, per germline. The V end lost 3 bases, the J end lost 7 bases, and 19 bases lay between the germline ends. CDR3 DNA sequence: TGTGCCAGCAGCGCGTGGGGGGATCCGTCCGCTGGCTACACCTTC. This encodes CASSAWGDPSAGYTF.

The chain joins TRBV27 to TRBJ2-7, with 8 bases fitting TRBD1. CDR1 MNHEY and CDR2 SMNVEV come from the germline V gene (reference sequence). The CDR3 has 16 residues. Trimming cost V 4 bases and J 6 bases; bases outside gene matches: 14. The CDR3 DNA follows: TGTGCCAGCAGTTCCGTTTTTGGGACAGGACCTGGCGAGCAGTACTTC. Its translation is CASSSVFGTGPGEQYF.

V gene TRBV4-1 combines with J gene TRBJ2-7; TRBD2 aligns across 10 bases. CDR3 size: 17 residues. CDR1 and CDR2 from the germline V gene are MGHRA and YSYEKL. J lost 0 bases, V lost 6 bases, and 11 bases had no gene match. In DNA, the CDR3 is TGCGCCAGCAGACCCTCGACTAGCGGGTTAAGCTCCTACGAGCAGTACTTC. Translated: CASRPSTSGLSSYEQYF.